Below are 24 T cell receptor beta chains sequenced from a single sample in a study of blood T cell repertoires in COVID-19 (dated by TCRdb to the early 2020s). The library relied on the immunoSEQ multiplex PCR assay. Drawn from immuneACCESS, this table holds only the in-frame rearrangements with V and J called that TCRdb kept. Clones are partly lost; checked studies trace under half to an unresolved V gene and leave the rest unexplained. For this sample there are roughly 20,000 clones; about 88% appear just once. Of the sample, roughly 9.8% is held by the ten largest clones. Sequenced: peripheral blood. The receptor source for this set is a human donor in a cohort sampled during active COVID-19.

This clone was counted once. The CDR3 loop reads CASSGRDRGTIGNQPQHF. DNA for the CDR3: TGTGCCAGCAGCGGCCGGGACAGGGGTACAATTGGCAATCAGCCCCAGCATTTT. The chain uses TRBV5-6 and TRBJ1-5; 10 positions agree with TRBD1. The CDR3 sequence is 18 residues long. The germline gives CDR1 SGHDT, CDR2 YYEEEE. V trimming: 4 bases; J trimming: 2 bases; junction bases outside the gene matches: 12.

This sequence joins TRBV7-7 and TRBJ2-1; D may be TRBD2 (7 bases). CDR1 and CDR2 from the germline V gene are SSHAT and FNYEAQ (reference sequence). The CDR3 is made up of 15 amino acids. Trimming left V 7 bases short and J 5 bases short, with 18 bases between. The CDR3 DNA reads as TGTGCCAGCACCTCGCCGGGGGGCAGGGACAATGAGCAGTTCTTC. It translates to CASTSPGGRDNEQFF. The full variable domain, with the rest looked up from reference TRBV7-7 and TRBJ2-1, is GAGVSQSPRYKVTKRGQDVTLRCDPISSHATLYWYQQALGQGPEFLTYFNYEAQPDKSGLPSDRFSAERPEGSISTLTIQRTEQRDSAMYRCASTSPGGRDNEQFFGPGTRLTVL.

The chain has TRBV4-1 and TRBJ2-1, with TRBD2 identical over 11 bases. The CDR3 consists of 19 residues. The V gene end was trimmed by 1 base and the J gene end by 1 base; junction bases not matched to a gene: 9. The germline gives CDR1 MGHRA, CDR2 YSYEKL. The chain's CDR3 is CASSQALAGGLRSYNEQFF. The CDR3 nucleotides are TGCGCCAGCAGCCAAGCCCTAGCGGGAGGTTTAAGGTCCTACAATGAGCAGTTCTTC.

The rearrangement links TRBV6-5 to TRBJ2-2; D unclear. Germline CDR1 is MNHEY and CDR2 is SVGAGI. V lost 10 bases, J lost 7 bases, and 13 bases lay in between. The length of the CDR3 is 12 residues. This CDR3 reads CATDQVNGELFF. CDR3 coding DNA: TGTGCCACCGACCAGGTGAACGGGGAGCTGTTTTTT.

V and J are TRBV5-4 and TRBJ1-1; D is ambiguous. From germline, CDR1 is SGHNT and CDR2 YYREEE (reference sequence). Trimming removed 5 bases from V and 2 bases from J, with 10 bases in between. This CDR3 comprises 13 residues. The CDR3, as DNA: TGTGCCAGCAGGTCCGGAGGTAACACTGAAGCTTTCTTT. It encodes CASRSGGNTEAFF.

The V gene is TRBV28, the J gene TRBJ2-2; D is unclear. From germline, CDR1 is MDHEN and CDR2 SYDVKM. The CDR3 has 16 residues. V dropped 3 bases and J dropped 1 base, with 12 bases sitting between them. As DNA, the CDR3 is TGTGCCAGCAGTTTGTACTTCCCCGGGAACACCGGGGAGCTGTTTTTT. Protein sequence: CASSLYFPGNTGELFF.

The CDR3 DNA follows: TGTGCCAGCAGCTTGGGCTGGGCCGAGACCCAGTACTTC. Its translation is CASSLGWAETQYF. The chain employs TRBV5-5 and TRBJ2-5, with D uncertain. CDR3 length equals 13 residues. V lost 0 bases to trimming and J lost 5 bases, with 8 bases between them. Germline CDR1 is SGHKS and CDR2 is YYEKEE (reference sequence).

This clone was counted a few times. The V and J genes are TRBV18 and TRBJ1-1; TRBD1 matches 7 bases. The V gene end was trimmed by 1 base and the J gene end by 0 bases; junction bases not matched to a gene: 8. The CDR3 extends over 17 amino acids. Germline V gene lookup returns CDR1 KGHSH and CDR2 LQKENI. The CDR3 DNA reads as TGTGCCAGCTCACCACGGGCCAGGGGGTTAATGAACACTGAAGCTTTCTTT. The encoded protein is CASSPRARGLMNTEAFF.

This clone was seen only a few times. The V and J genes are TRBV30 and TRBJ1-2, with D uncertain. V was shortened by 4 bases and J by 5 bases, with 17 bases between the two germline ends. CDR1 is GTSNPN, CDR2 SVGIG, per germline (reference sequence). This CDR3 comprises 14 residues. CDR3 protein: CAWIRSPGGYGYTF. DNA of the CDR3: TGTGCCTGGATCAGATCCCCCGGAGGGTATGGCTACACCTTC.

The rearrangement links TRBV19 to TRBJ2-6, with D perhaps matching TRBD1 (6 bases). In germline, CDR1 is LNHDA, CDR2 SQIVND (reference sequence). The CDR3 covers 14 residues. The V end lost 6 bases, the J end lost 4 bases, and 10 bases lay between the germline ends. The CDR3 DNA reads TGTGCCAGTAGGAGGGGGTACGGGGCCAACGTCCTGACTTTC. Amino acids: CASRRGYGANVLTF.

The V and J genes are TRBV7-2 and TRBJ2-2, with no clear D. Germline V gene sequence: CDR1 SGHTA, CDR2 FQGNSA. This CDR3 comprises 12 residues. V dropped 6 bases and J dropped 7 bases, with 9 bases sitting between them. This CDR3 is CASRRLIGELFF. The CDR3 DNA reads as TGTGCCAGCAGGAGGCTAATCGGGGAGCTGTTTTTT.

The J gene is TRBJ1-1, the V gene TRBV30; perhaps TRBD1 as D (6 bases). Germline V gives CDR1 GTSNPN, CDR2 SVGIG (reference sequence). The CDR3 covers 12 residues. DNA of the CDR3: TGTGCTGGTGCAGGGGTAGGCACTGAAGCTTTCTTT. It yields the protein CAGAGVGTEAFF.

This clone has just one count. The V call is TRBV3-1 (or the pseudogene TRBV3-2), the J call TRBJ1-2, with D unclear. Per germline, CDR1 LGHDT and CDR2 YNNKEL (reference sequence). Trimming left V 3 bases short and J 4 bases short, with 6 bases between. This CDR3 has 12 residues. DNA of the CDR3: TGTGCCAGCAGCCACCCATTCTATGGCTACACCTTC. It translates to CASSHPFYGYTF.

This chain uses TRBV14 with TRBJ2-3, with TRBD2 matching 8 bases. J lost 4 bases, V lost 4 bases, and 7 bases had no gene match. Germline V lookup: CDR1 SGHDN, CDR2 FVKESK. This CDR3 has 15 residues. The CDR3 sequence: CASSRLTSAADTQYF. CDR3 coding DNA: TGTGCCAGCAGCCGCCTGACTAGCGCGGCAGATACGCAGTATTTT.

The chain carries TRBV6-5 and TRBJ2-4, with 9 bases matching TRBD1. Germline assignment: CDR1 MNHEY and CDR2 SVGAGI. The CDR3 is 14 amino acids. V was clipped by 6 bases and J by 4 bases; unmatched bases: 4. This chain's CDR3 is CASRTGTGKNIQYF. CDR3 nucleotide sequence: TGTGCCAGCAGAACCGGGACAGGGAAAAACATTCAGTACTTC.

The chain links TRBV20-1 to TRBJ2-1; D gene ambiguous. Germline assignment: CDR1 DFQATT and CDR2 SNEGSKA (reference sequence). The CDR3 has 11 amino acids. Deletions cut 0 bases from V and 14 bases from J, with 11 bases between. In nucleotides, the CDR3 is TGCAGTGCTAGAGATTATCCATTAGAGTTCTTC. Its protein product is CSARDYPLEFF.

CDR3 region: CASSFGRAGEQFF. Here the CDR3 DNA reads TGTGCCAGCAGCTTCGGGAGGGCCGGAGAGCAGTTCTTC. The gene calls are TRBV11-3 and TRBJ2-1, with 8 bases aligning to TRBD2. The CDR3 contains 13 residues. V dropped 3 bases and J dropped 10; count of bases not matched to a gene: 5. CDR1 and CDR2 from the germline V gene are SGHNT and YENEEA. Complete variable domain (other parts from reference TRBV11-3 and TRBJ2-1): EAGVVQSPRYKIIEKKQPVAFWCNPISGHNTLYWYLQNLGQGPELLIRYENEEAVDDSQLPKDRFSAERLKGVDSTLKIQPAELGDSAVYLCASSFGRAGEQFFGPGTRLTVL.

The CDR3 sequence is CASSRTGFRQPQHF. Here the CDR3 DNA reads TGTGCCAGCAGCCGGACAGGGTTTCGTCAGCCCCAGCATTTT. This rearrangement joins TRBV27 to TRBJ1-5; 8 bases align to TRBD1. J was trimmed by 6 bases and V by 6 bases; bases with no gene match: 7. The germline gives CDR1 MNHEY, CDR2 SMNVEV (reference sequence). The CDR3 runs 14 residues.

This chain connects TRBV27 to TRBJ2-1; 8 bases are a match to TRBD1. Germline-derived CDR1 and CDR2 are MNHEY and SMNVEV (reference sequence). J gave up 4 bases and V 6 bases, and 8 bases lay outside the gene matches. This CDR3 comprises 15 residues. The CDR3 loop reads CASSLLGTGYNEQFF. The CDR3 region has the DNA TGTGCCAGCAGCCTTCTCGGGACAGGTTACAATGAGCAGTTCTTC.

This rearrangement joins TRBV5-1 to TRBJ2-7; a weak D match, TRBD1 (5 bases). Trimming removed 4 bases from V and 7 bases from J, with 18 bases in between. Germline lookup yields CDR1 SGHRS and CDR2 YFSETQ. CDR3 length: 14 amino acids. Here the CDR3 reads CASSPTVGAREQYF. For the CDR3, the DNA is TGCGCCAGCAGCCCGACCGTAGGGGCGAGGGAGCAGTACTTC. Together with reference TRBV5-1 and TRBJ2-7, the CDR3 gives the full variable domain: KAGVTQTPRYLIKTRGQQVTLSCSPISGHRSVSWYQQTPGQGLQFLFEYFSETQRNKGNFPGRFSGRQFSNSRSEMNVSTLELGDSALYLCASSPTVGAREQYFGPGTRLTVT.

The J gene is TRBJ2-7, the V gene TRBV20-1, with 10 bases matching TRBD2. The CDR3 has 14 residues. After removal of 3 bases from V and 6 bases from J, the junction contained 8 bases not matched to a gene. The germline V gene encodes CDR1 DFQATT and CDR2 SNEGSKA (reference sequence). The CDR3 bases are TGCAGTGCTAGTTTGGCTAGCGGGAGATCCGAGCAGTACTTC. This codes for CSASLASGRSEQYF.

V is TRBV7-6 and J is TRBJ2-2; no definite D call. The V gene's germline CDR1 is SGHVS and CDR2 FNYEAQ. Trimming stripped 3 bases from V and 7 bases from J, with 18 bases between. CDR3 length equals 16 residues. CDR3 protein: CASSFPWPSGSGELFF. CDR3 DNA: TGTGCCAGCAGCTTCCCGTGGCCCTCTGGCAGCGGGGAGCTGTTTTTT.

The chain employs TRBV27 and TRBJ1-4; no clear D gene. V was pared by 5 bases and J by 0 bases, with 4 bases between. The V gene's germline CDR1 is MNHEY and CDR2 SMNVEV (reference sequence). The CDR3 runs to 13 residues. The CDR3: CASSPATNEKLFF. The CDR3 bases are TGTGCCAGCAGTCCCGCAACTAATGAAAAACTGTTTTTT.

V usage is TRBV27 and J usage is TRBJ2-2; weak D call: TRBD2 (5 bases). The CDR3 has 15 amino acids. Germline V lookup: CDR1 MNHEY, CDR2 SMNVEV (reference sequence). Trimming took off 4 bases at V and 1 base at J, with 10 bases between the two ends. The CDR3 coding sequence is TGTGCCAGCAGTTCCGCGGGTATGAACACCGGGGAGCTGTTTTTT. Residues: CASSSAGMNTGELFF.